These 22 T cell receptor beta chains were sequenced from one sample in a study of T cell repertoires in cytomegalovirus infection. TCRdb independently ran MiXCR on the reads; one entry per CDR3 protein. This sample has 700,000 to 850,000 distinct CDR3 sequences, with approximately 32% found just once. No cognate antigen is known for these TCRs. The source material was cultured CD8+ T cells from PBMCs, sampled from culture after CMV antigen stimulation. These receptors came from a human donor in good health (CMV status not recorded). Some clones in this sample may be carry-over from other donors' samples.

The V gene is TRBV18, the J gene TRBJ1-2; 9 bases are shared with TRBD1. There are 16 residues in the CDR3. V was pared by 2 bases and J by 3 bases, with 7 bases of the junction left unmatched. Germline V CDR1 and CDR2: KGHSH, LQKENI. CDR3 bases: TGTGCCAGCTCACCATCCGGGACAGGGCTTGACTATGGCTACACCTTC. Translated: CASSPSGTGLDYGYTF.

The rearrangement uses TRBV5-6 and TRBJ1-2; D is possibly TRBD1 (5 bases). This CDR3 comprises 15 residues. Germline lookup yields CDR1 SGHDT and CDR2 YYEEEE. V lost 2 bases and J 4 bases, leaving 15 bases between the germline ends. This CDR3 reads CASSFRVQAAYGYTF. The CDR3 DNA follows: TGTGCCAGCAGCTTCAGGGTGCAGGCCGCCTATGGCTACACCTTC.

V usage is TRBV6-4 and J usage is TRBJ1-1, with D tentatively TRBD1 (5 bases). CDR1 and CDR2 from the germline V gene are MRHNA and SNTAGT. V was shortened by 6 bases and J by 1 base, with 12 bases between the two germline ends. The CDR3 is made up of 14 amino acids. The CDR3 protein is CASRGDGPNTEAFF. The CDR3 DNA sequence: TGTGCCAGCAGAGGGGACGGACCGAACACTGAAGCTTTCTTT.

The chain links TRBV20-1 to TRBJ1-2; D ambiguous. From germline, CDR1 is DFQATT and CDR2 SNEGSKA (reference sequence). Trimming took 0 bases from V and 7 from J, leaving 21 bases between them. This CDR3 is built from 16 residues. CDR3 DNA sequence: TGCAGTGCTAGAGATCCCAGCGGCGCGAGGCTTTTTGGCTACACCTTC. Translating it yields CSARDPSGARLFGYTF.

This clonotype came up many times. The CDR3 reads CASSPGTGVVETQYF. The CDR3 DNA sequence: TGTGCCAGCAGCCCCGGGACAGGGGTGGTGGAGACCCAGTACTTC. This rearrangement joins TRBV7-9 to TRBJ2-5; 10 nucleotides agree with TRBD1. Per the germline V gene, CDR1 is SEHNR and CDR2 is FQNEAQ (reference sequence). V shed 5 bases, J shed 5 bases, and the junction held 8 bases outside the gene matches. This CDR3 is 15 amino acids long.

The chain has TRBV6-1 and TRBJ1-1; possible D gene TRBD1, 5 bases. Trimming took 4 bases from V and 0 from J, leaving 9 bases between them. CDR3 size: 14 residues. The germline V gene has CDR1 MNHNS and CDR2 SASEGT. CDR3 sequence reads: CASSVRTMNTEAFF. CDR3 nucleotides: TGTGCCAGCAGTGTTCGGACAATGAACACTGAAGCTTTCTTT.

At least ten counts were recorded for this clonotype. This chain connects TRBV7-2 to TRBJ1-2, with D uncertain. The CDR3 has 14 amino acids. CDR1 is SGHTA, CDR2 FQGNSA, per germline. V was clipped by 0 bases and J by 4 bases, with 9 bases between them. CDR3: CASSLAPFSYGYTF. DNA for the CDR3: TGTGCCAGCAGCTTAGCTCCCTTTTCCTATGGCTACACCTTC. Full variable domain (outside the CDR3, taken from reference TRBV7-2 and TRBJ1-2): GAGVSQSPSNKVTEKGKDVELRCDPISGHTALYWYRQSLGQGLEFLIYFQGNSAPDKSGLPSDRFSAERTGGSVSTLTIQRTQQEDSAVYLCASSLAPFSYGYTFGSGTRLTVV.

The rearrangement joins TRBV15 to TRBJ2-7; 10 bases match TRBD1. In germline, CDR1 is LNHNV, CDR2 YYDKDF (reference sequence). The CDR3 has 15 residues. V trimming: 5 bases; J trimming: 5 bases; junction bases outside the gene matches: 9. CDR3 in amino acids: CATSVDRGPSNEQYV. CDR3 nucleotides: TGTGCCACCAGCGTAGACAGGGGGCCGTCGAACGAGCAGTACGTC.

In its sample, this clonotype was seen a few times. The CDR3 region is CASSFTGAFRGYTF. The CDR3 nucleotides read TGTGCCAGCTCCTTTACCGGGGCCTTCAGGGGCTACACCTTC. This chain joins TRBV6-1 and TRBJ1-2; maybe TRBD1 (5 bases). V was shortened by 8 bases and J by 8 bases, with 21 bases between the two germline ends. This CDR3 spans 14 amino acids. Germline CDR1 and CDR2: MNHNS and SASEGT.

The V gene is TRBV29-1, the J gene TRBJ2-2; D is possibly TRBD2 (6 bases). This CDR3 is 13 amino acids long. Trimming removed 4 bases at V and 3 bases at J, with 9 bases between. The germline gives CDR1 SQVTM, CDR2 ANQGSEA. CDR3 DNA sequence: TGCAGCGTTGGGGGAGGTGACACCGGGGAGCTGTTTTTT. Translation: CSVGGGDTGELFF.

This rearrangement joins TRBV20-1 to TRBJ2-7, with 8 bases that match TRBD1. V shed 6 bases, J shed 1 base, and the junction held 5 bases outside the gene matches. The CDR3 extends over 13 amino acids. Germline V gives CDR1 DFQATT, CDR2 SNEGSKA (reference sequence). The CDR3 is CSAQDRGSYEQYV. The CDR3 DNA sequence: TGCAGTGCACAAGACAGGGGTTCCTACGAGCAGTACGTC.

The chain couples TRBV14 to TRBJ2-6; TRBD2 agrees at 14 bases. This CDR3 contains 20 residues. Germline-derived CDR1 and CDR2 are SGHDN and FVKESK. Trimming cost V 0 bases and J 5 bases; bases outside gene matches: 9. The CDR3, as DNA: TGTGCCAGCAGCCAAGATACCCCGACTAGCGGGGGGGCAAGGGCCAACGTCCTGACTTTC. It translates to CASSQDTPTSGGARANVLTF.

The table lists this clonotype with a few counts. The chain is built from TRBV28 and TRBJ2-1, with TRBD2 as a possible D gene (6 bases). V was shortened by 5 bases and J by 4 bases, with 9 bases between the two germline ends. CDR1 and CDR2 from the germline V gene are MDHEN and SYDVKM. The CDR3 has 13 amino acids. The CDR3 reads CASSRDFYNEQFF. As DNA, the CDR3 is TGTGCCAGCAGTAGGGACTTTTACAATGAGCAGTTCTTC.

The rearrangement uses TRBV29-1 and TRBJ2-2; D perhaps matches TRBD1 (7 bases). With 3 bases removed from V and 5 bases from J, the gap between germline ends came to 16 bases. Germline CDR1 is SQVTM and CDR2 is ANQGSEA. The CDR3 is 15 residues long. The chain's CDR3 is CSVERQGGWTGELFF. The CDR3 nucleotides are TGCAGCGTTGAGCGGCAGGGGGGATGGACCGGGGAGCTGTTTTTT.

This clonotype was detected ten times or more. The chain combines TRBV12-3 or TRBV12-4 with TRBJ1-2; D not certain. Trimming cost V 6 bases and J 5 bases, with 22 bases left between them. CDR3 size: 16 residues. CDR3 in amino acids: CASSPAGAGYGYGYTF. CDR3 nucleotide sequence: TGTGCCAGCAGCCCCGCTGGCGCAGGATATGGGTATGGCTACACCTTC.

V is TRBV5-6 and J is TRBJ1-5; D remains ambiguous. V was trimmed by 3 bases and J by 1 base, leaving 11 bases between them. Looked up from germline, CDR1 is SGHDT and CDR2 is YYEEEE. The CDR3 totals 15 residues. The CDR3 here is CASSSGILSNQPQHF. The CDR3 coding sequence is TGTGCCAGCAGCTCCGGGATTTTAAGCAATCAGCCCCAGCATTTT.

This clonotype was detected ten times or more. For the CDR3, the DNA is TGTGCCAGCAGCAAAGGGGGGAATGAGCAGTTCTTC. Its protein product is CASSKGGNEQFF. The V call is TRBV7-9, the J call TRBJ2-1, with D perhaps given as TRBD1 or TRBD2 (6 bases each). The CDR3 runs 12 residues. The V gene's germline CDR1 is SEHNR and CDR2 FQNEAQ (reference sequence). Trimming took off 5 bases at V and 7 bases at J, with 9 bases between the two ends.

In this sample, this clonotype turned up a few times. Being one base from a much bigger clone, this may be a read error. The J gene is TRBJ2-1, the V gene TRBV3-1; D is tentatively TRBD1 or TRBD2 (5 bases each). Germline values: CDR1 LGHDT, CDR2 YNNKEL (reference sequence). The CDR3 length is 12 residues. The ends were cut back, 6 bases at V and 4 bases at J, with 7 bases in the middle. CDR3 bases: TGTGCCAGCAGGGGGGATTACAATGAGCAGTTCTTC. Protein: CASRGDYNEQFF.

This clonotype was detected a few times. The J gene is TRBJ2-3, the V gene TRBV27; D possibly corresponds to TRBD1 (6 bases). The germline V gene encodes CDR1 MNHEY and CDR2 SMNVEV (reference sequence). Trimming removed 5 bases at V and 4 bases at J, with 19 bases between. CDR3 length: 16 residues. CDR3 residues: CASSPGNRAFADTQYF. In nucleotides, the CDR3 is TGTGCCAGCAGTCCCGGGAACAGGGCCTTCGCAGATACGCAGTATTTT.

CDR3 sequence (DNA): TGTGCCACCTCGTGGGGGGGGAATCAGCCCCAGCATTTT. Its protein is CATSWGGNQPQHF. The chain joins TRBV27 to TRBJ1-5; D possibly corresponds to TRBD1 (5 bases). The CDR3 has 13 residues. Germline lookup yields CDR1 MNHEY and CDR2 SMNVEV (reference sequence). Trimming pared 10 bases from V and 4 bases from J, leaving 14 bases between.

The table lists this clonotype with many counts. The rearrangement links TRBV2 to TRBJ2-1; TRBD2 might be the D (6 bases). The CDR3 is 12 residues long. Trimming took off 4 bases at V and 7 bases at J, with 8 bases between the two ends. Per the germline V gene, CDR1 is SNHLY and CDR2 is FYNNEI. The CDR3 protein is CASSGLVNEQFF. The CDR3, as DNA: TGTGCCAGCAGTGGACTAGTAAATGAGCAGTTCTTC.

This clonotype was counted a few times. The chain couples TRBV6-2 or TRBV6-3 to TRBJ2-3, with 12 positions matching TRBD2. Germline values: CDR1 MNHEY, CDR2 SVGEGT. The CDR3 is 16 amino acids. J lost 4 bases, V lost 2 bases, and 4 bases had no gene match. The CDR3, as DNA: TGTGCCAGCAGTTACGTCTGGACTAGCGGGGCAGATACGCAGTATTTT. Residues: CASSYVWTSGADTQYF.